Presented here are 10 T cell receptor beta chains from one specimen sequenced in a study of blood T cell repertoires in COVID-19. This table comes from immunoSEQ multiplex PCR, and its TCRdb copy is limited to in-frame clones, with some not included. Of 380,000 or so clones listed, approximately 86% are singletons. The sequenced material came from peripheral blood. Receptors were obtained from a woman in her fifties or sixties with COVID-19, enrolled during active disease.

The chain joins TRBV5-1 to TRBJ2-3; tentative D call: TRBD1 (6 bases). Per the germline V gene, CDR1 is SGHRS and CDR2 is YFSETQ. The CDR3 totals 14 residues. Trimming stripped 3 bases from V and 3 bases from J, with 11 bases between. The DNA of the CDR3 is TGCGCCAGCAGCTCACAGGGCCAGACAGATACGCAGTATTTT. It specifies CASSSQGQTDTQYF.

The CDR3, as DNA: TGCGCCAGCAGCGGGACTAGCGGTACAGATACGCAGTATTTT. It is translated as CASSGTSGTDTQYF. The chain joins TRBV5-1 to TRBJ2-3; the match to TRBD2 covers 11 bases. Germline V lookup: CDR1 SGHRS, CDR2 YFSETQ. The CDR3 has 14 amino acids. Trimming at V came to 4 bases and at J to 3 bases, leaving 1 base not matched to a gene. The complete variable domain, with remaining parts taken from reference TRBV5-1 and TRBJ2-3, reads KAGVTQTPRYLIKTRGQQVTLSCSPISGHRSVSWYQQTPGQGLQFLFEYFSETQRNKGNFPGRFSGRQFSNSRSEMNVSTLELGDSALYLCASSGTSGTDTQYFGPGTRLTVL.

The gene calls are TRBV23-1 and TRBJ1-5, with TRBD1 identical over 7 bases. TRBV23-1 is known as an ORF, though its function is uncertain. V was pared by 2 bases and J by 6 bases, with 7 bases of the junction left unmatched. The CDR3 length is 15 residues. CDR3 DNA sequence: TGCGCCAGCAGTCAAATAGGGGGCCGAATTCAGCCCCAGCATTTT. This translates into CASSQIGGRIQPQHF.

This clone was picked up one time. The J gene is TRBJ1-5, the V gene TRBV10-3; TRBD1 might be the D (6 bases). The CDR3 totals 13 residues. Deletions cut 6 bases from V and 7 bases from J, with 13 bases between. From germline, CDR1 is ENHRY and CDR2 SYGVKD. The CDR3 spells CAISIQGSQPQHF. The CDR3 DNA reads TGTGCCATCAGCATACAGGGCAGCCAGCCCCAGCATTTT.

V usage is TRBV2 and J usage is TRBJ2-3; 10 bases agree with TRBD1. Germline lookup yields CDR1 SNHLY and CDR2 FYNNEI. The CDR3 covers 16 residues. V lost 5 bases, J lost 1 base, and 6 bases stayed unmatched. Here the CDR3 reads CASSFDRGLGTDTQYF. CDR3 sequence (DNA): TGTGCCAGCAGTTTCGACAGGGGGCTAGGCACAGATACGCAGTATTTT.

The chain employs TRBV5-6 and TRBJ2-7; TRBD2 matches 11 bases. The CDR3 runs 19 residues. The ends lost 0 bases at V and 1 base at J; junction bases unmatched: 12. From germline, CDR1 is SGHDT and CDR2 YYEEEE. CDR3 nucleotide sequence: TGTGCCAGCAGCTTGGCGGCTAGCGGGGGGTCTGGACCTTCCTACGAGCAGTACTTC. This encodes CASSLAASGGSGPSYEQYF.

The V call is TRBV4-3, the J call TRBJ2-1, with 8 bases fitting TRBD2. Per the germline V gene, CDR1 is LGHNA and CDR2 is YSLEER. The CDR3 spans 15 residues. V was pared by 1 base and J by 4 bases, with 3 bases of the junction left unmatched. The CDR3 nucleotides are TGCGCCAGCAGCCAAGGGGCGGGGGGATACAATGAGCAGTTCTTC. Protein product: CASSQGAGGYNEQFF.

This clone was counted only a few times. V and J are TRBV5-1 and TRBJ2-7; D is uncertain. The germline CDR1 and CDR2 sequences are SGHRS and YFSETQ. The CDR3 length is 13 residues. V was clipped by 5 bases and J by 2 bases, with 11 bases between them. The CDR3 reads CASRSAEAYEQYF. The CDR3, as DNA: TGCGCCAGCAGGTCAGCCGAGGCCTACGAGCAGTACTTC.

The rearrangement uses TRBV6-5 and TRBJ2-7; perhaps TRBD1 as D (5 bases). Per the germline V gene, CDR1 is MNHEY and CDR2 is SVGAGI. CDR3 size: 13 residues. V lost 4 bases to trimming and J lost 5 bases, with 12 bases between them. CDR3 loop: CASSWAGNDEQYF. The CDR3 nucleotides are TGTGCCAGCAGTTGGGCAGGGAACGACGAGCAGTACTTC.

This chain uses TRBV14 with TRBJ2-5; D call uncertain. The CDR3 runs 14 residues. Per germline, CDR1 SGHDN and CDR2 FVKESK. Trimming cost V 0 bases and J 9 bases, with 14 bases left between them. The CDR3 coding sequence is TGTGCCAGCAGCCAAGATTTGGGCCTATGGGCCCAGTACTTC. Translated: CASSQDLGLWAQYF.